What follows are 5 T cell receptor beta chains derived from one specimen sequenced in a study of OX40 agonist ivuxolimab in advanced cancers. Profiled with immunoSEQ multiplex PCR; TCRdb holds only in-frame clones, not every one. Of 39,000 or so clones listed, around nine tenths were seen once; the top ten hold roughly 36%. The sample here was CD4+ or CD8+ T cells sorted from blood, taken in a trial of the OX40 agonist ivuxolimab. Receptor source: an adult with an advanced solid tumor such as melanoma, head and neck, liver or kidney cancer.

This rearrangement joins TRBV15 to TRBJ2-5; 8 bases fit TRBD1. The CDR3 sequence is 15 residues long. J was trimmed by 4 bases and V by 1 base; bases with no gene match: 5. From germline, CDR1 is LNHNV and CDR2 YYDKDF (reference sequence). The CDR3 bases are TGTGCCACCAGCAGAGCTCGGCAGGGGGCAGAGACCCAGTACTTC. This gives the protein CATSRARQGAETQYF. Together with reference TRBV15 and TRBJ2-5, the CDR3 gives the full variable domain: DAMVIQNPRYQVTQFGKPVTLSCSQTLNHNVMYWYQQKSSQAPKLLFHYYDKDFNNEADTPDNFQSRRPNTSFCFLDIRSPGLGDTAMYLCATSRARQGAETQYFGPGTRLLVL.

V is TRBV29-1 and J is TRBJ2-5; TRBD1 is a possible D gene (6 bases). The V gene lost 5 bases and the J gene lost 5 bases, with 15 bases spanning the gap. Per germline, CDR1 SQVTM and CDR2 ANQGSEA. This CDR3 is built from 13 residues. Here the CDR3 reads CSVLPQGRETQYF. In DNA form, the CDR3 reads TGCAGCGTTCTCCCCCAGGGGCGGGAGACCCAGTACTTC.

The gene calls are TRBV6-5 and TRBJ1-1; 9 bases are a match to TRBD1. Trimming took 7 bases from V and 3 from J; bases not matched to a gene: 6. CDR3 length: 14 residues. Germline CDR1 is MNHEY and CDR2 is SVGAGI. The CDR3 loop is CASMSRDRDTEAFF. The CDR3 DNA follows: TGTGCCAGCATGTCCCGGGACAGGGACACTGAAGCTTTCTTT.

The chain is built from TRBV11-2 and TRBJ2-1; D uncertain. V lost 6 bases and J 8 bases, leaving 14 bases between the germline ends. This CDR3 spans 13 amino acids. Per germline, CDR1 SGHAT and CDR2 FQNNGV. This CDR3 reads CASSSTRAYEQFF. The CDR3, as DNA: TGTGCCAGCAGTTCGACCCGAGCTTATGAGCAGTTCTTC.

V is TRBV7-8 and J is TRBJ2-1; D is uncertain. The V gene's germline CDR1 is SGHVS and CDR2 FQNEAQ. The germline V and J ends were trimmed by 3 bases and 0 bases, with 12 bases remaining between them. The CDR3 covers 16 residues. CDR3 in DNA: TGTGCCAGCAGCTTGGAATATCAGAGCTCCTACAATGAGCAGTTCTTC. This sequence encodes CASSLEYQSSYNEQFF.